This T cell receptor (beta chain) was retrieved from a study of CXCR3-negative and CXCR3-positive naive CD8 T cells. Study findings and constraints: Similar TRBV-TRBJ usage characterized naive CXCR3-negative and CXCR3-positive cells; memory cells differed. TRB CDR3 properties served as the basis for inferring TCR strength, and surface CD5 was comparable between naive subsets.

Preparation of TRB cDNA libraries relied on 5' RACE carrying UMI labels. Reanalyzing the 5' RACE reads, TCRdb keeps one entry per CDR3 protein, without DNA. This specimen shows under 45,000 distinct CDR3 sequences; the ten leading clones hold 14% to 15%. In regard to this clonotype: Its antigen is unidentified.

This CDR3 is 15 amino acids long. Germline lookup yields CDR1 MNHEY and CDR2 SMNVEV (reference sequence). The chain uses TRBV27 and TRBJ2-1; TCRdb reports TRBD1, a call that lacks DNA to check it against. The material sequenced was memory CD8+ T cells from blood. This sequence was found in a human donor in good health. Some clones in this sample may be carry-over from other donors' samples. The CDR3: CASSSPGQGSNEQFF.